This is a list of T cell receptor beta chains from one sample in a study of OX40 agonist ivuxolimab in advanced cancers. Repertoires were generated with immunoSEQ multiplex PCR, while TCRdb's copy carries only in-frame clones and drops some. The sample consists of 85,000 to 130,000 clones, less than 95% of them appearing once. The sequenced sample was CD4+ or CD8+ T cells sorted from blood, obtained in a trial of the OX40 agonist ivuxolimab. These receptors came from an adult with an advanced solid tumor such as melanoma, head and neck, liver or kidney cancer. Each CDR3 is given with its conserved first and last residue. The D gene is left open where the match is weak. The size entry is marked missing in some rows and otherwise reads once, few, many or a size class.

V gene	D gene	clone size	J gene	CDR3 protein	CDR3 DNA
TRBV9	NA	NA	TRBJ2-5	CASSVASGAGETQYF	TGTGCCAGCAGCGTAGCTTCGGGGGCCGGGGAGACCCAGTACTTC
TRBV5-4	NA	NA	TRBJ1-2	CASSRGGAQDGYTF	TGTGCCAGCAGCCGAGGGGGGGCGCAGGATGGCTACACCTTC
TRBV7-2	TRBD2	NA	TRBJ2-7	CASSLASSGGYEQYF	TGTGCCAGCAGCTTAGCTTCTAGCGGGGGATACGAGCAGTACTTC
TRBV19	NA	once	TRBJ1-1	CASSPGTGNTEAFF	TGTGCCAGTAGCCCTGGGACGGGGAACACTGAAGCTTTCTTT
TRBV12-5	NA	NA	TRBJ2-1	CASGLNNEQFF	TGTGCTAGTGGTTTGAACAATGAGCAGTTCTTC
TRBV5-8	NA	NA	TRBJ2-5	CASSFYQEDRETQYF	TGTGCCAGCAGCTTCTATCAAGAGGACCGAGAGACCCAGTACTTC
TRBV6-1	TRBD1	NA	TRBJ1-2	CAANERGTGSYGYTF	TGTGCCGCAAACGAGAGAGGGACAGGATCCTATGGCTACACCTTC
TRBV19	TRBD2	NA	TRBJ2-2	CASQPGTSPGELFF	TGTGCCAGCCAACCCGGGACTAGCCCCGGGGAGCTGTTTTTT
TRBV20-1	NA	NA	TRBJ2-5	CSARPQETQYF	TGCAGTGCTCGCCCTCAGGAGACCCAGTACTTC
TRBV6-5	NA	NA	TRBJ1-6	CASTVGHSPLHF	TGTGCCAGTACTGTGGGCCATTCACCCCTCCACTTT
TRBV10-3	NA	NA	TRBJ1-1	CAISVQGNTEAFF	TGTGCCATCAGTGTACAGGGGAACACTGAAGCTTTCTTT